This T cell receptor (beta chain) was identified during a study of beta chain bispecific antibodies for T cell cancers. Study-level background: Jurkat cells expressed TRBV12-3; HPB-ALL cells expressed TRBV5-5.

This clonotype was picked up many times. Its antigen remains unknown. Blood mononuclear cells were expanded for around three days using either OKT3 anti-CD3 antibody or CD3/CD28 beads. Bispecific antibody was added to some 50,000 normal T cells and some 50,000 target cells. V dropped 2 bases and J dropped 12 bases, with 14 bases sitting between them. The length of the CDR3 is 13 residues. Germline V lookup: CDR1 MNHEY, CDR2 SVGAGI. TCRdb called the 5' RACE reads again in MiXCR, with one record for every CDR3 protein. The data show more than 20,000 distinct CDR3 sequences, with just over 2% seen just once and roughly 5% held by the top ten. Study observations and caveats: Versus anti-CD19, anti-TRBV12 exposure cut the TRBV12-3 share of TRBV signal by approximately 99%. Normal T cells contributed less of the targeted TRBV signal than the leukemia cells did.

This specimen was healthy donor T cells cultured with leukemia cells, taken from a culture containing a bispecific antibody targeting TCR Vbeta12. This chain connects TRBV6-5 to TRBJ2-1; D ambiguous. This clonotype was sampled from a human donor in good health. Some clones in this sample may be carry-over from other donors' samples. This CDR3 is CASSYASIGMQFF. Here the CDR3 DNA reads TGTGCCAGCAGTTACGCTTCAATCGGAATGCAGTTCTTC.